The rows below give T cell receptor beta chains drawn from one sample of a study of identical twins. In TCRdb, the 5' RACE reads were re-called with MiXCR into one record per CDR3 protein. The table has 450,000 to 500,000 distinct CDR3 sequences, roughly an eighth seen once. These data were also reused for a study on yellow fever vaccine responses in identical twins.

Material: CD4+ T cells sorted from blood. Receptors originate from a woman between 18 and 29 years old in good health. CDR3s include the opening cysteine and the closing phenylalanine or tryptophan. The D gene is left open where the match is weak. Expanded clones get a size class; other rows say once, few or many, or leave the size out.

>TRBJ2-7|.|many|TRBV5-1
TGCGCCAGCAGCTTACCGTCCTACGAGCAGTACTTC
CASSLPSYEQYF
>TRBJ2-3|.|.|TRBV12-3/TRBV12-4
TGTGCCAGCAGCCCCCGGTGGGGAGATACGCAGTATTTT
CASSPRWGDTQYF
>TRBJ2-1|.|few|TRBV5-1
TGCGCCAGCAGCTTGGCCGGCCATGAGCAGTTCTTC
CASSLAGHEQFF
>TRBJ2-2|TRBD1|few|TRBV29-1
TGCAGCGCCCGACAGGGCGCCGGGGAGCTGTTTTTT
CSARQGAGELFF
>TRBJ2-7|.|few|TRBV10-3
TGTGCCATCAGTGAGCCTGCGGTCCACGAGCAGTACTTC
CAISEPAVHEQYF
>TRBJ2-1|TRBD2|once|TRBV28
TGTGCCAGCAGCAGTCCTAGCGGGAAAACTGAGCAGTTCTTC
CASSSPSGKTEQFF
>TRBJ2-2|.|.|TRBV7-2
TGTGCCAGCAGCTTAGTCCCATGGGGGGACGTCGGGGAGCTGTTTTTT
CASSLVPWGDVGELFF
>TRBJ2-7|.|few|TRBV5-1
TGCGCCAGCAGCCCTCGAGGAGGGGGGCCCTACGAGCAGTACTTC
CASSPRGGGPYEQYF
>TRBJ1-2|.|few|TRBV6-1
TGTGCCAGCAGCCCGACAGAGACTAACTATGGCTACACCTTC
CASSPTETNYGYTF
>TRBJ1-5|TRBD1|.|TRBV20-1
TGCAGTGCTAGAGCCACAGGGGGGCATCAGCCCCAGCATTTT
CSARATGGHQPQHF
>TRBJ2-5|TRBD2|many|TRBV28
TGTGCCAGCAGTTTATCCGGCGGGAGGGGAGAGACCCAGTACTTC
CASSLSGGRGETQYF
>TRBJ2-7|.|.|TRBV25-1
TGTGCCAGCAGTGGGTTTCGAGGAGAGCAGTACTTC
CASSGFRGEQYF
>TRBJ2-2|.|few|TRBV6-2/TRBV6-3
TGTGCCAGCAGAGATGACGGGGCCACCGGGGAGCTGTTTTTT
CASRDDGATGELFF
>TRBJ2-1|TRBD1|.|TRBV5-1
TGCGCCAGCAGCTTAGAATTCCCCTCCGGGACAGGCGGATACAATGAGCAGTTCTTC
CASSLEFPSGTGGYNEQFF
>TRBJ2-3|.|.|TRBV4-2
TGTGCCAGCAGCCAAGGCCATACAGATACGCAGTATTTT
CASSQGHTDTQYF
>TRBJ2-3|.|.|TRBV6-1
TGTGCCAGCAGACTAACCAGCGGCCACACAGATACGCAGTATTTT
CASRLTSGHTDTQYF
>TRBJ2-3|.|few|TRBV10-3
TGTGCCATCCGGAAGCAGGCATCTAGCACAGATACGCAGTATTTT
CAIRKQASSTDTQYF
>TRBJ2-2|TRBD2|.|TRBV20-1
TGCAGTGCTTCAAAAGGGACTAGCGGGCTAGGCGGGGAGCTGTTTTTT
CSASKGTSGLGGELFF
>TRBJ2-3|TRBD2|few|TRBV20-1
TGCAGTGCGGAGACCGGGACTAGCGGCACTAATACGCAGTATTTT
CSAETGTSGTNTQYF
>TRBJ2-7|.|.|TRBV18
TGTGCCAGCTCAGCAGGGACCAGGGAATACGAGCAGTACTTC
CASSAGTREYEQYF
>TRBJ2-3|.|few|TRBV10-2
TGCGCCAGCACCCTCGGCGGGGACACAGATACGCAGTATTTT
CASTLGGDTDTQYF
>TRBJ2-7|TRBD1|.|TRBV20-1
TGCAGTGCTAGGAGGGGGGACAGGGTACACGAGCAGTACTTC
CSARRGDRVHEQYF
>TRBJ2-1|TRBD1|few|TRBV6-1
TGTGCCAGCGGGCGGACAGGGGGGAATGAGCAGTTCTTC
CASGRTGGNEQFF
>TRBJ2-3|.|few|TRBV4-3
TGCGCCAGCAGCCAAGAAGGGCGCACAGATACGCAGTATTTT
CASSQEGRTDTQYF
>TRBJ2-5|.|few|TRBV4-1
TGCGCCAGCAGCCAAGATCCGACAGGAGAAGAGACCCAGTACTTC
CASSQDPTGEETQYF
>TRBJ2-3|.|.|TRBV20-1
TGCAGTGCGGAACTAGGAACAGATACGCAGTATTTT
CSAELGTDTQYF
>TRBJ2-7|TRBD2|few|TRBV6-5
TGTGCCAGCAGTTACTCGAGATCTCTAGCGGCGATCTCCTACGAGCAGTACTTC
CASSYSRSLAAISYEQYF
>TRBJ2-2|TRBD1|many|TRBV6-1
TGTGCCAGCACCCGGGACAGGAACACCGGGGAGCTGTTTTTT
CASTRDRNTGELFF
>TRBJ2-5|.|.|TRBV27
TGTGCCAGCAGACTGACTAGAGGCGTGCCCCAAGAGACCCAGTACTTC
CASRLTRGVPQETQYF
>TRBJ2-1|TRBD2|many|TRBV5-5
TGTGCCAGCAGCTCGGGACTAGCGTACAATGAGCAGTTCTTC
CASSSGLAYNEQFF
>TRBJ1-2|TRBD1|.|TRBV9
TGTGCCAGCAGCGCTTACAGGGGAGGCTACACCTTC
CASSAYRGGYTF
>TRBJ2-7|.|few|TRBV4-1
TGCGCCAGCAGCCAAGGGCCTAACACGGCCTACGAGCAGTACTTC
CASSQGPNTAYEQYF
>TRBJ2-7|TRBD1|many|TRBV29-1
TGCAGCGCCAAGACAGGGTCGCTGTACGAGCAGTACTTC
CSAKTGSLYEQYF
>TRBJ2-7|TRBD2|.|TRBV20-1
TGCAGTGTCAGAGCGGGAGAAGGCTACGAGCAGTACTTC
CSVRAGEGYEQYF
>TRBJ2-7|.|.|TRBV5-4
TGTGCCAGCGGCCCCGGGCCACCCGCGTACGAGCAGTACTTC
CASGPGPPAYEQYF
>TRBJ2-3|TRBD2|.|TRBV13
TGTGCCAGCAGCTTAGGCCCCTTTAGCGGGAGGGAAGATACGCAGTATTTT
CASSLGPFSGREDTQYF
>TRBJ2-2|.|.|TRBV27
TGTGCCAGCGTAGGGTTGAGGAACACCGGGGAGCTGTTTTTT
CASVGLRNTGELFF
>TRBJ1-2|.|few|TRBV2
TGTGCCAGCAGTGAAATTTTTGGGGTTACCCCATCGGAAGGCTACACCTTC
CASSEIFGVTPSEGYTF
>TRBJ2-7|TRBD2|.|TRBV3-1
TGTGCCAGCAGCCAAGTTACTAGCGGGAGTTTGTACTTC
CASSQVTSGSLYF
>TRBJ2-2|.|.|TRBV10-3
TGTGCCATACGCAGGACAACGACAACCGGGGAGCTGTTTTTT
CAIRRTTTTGELFF
>TRBJ2-7|.|few|TRBV5-1
TGCGCCAGCAGAACAAACCGGGACGAAACTCGGGAGCAGTACTTC
CASRTNRDETREQYF
>TRBJ2-3|.|.|TRBV7-9
TGTGCCAGCAGCTTAACGGCAGATACGCAGTATTTT
CASSLTADTQYF
>TRBJ2-1|.|many|TRBV14
TGTGCCAGCAGCCATGGTTTGAGGGGCAATGAGCAGTTCTTC
CASSHGLRGNEQFF
>TRBJ1-2|.|.|TRBV20-1
TGCAGTGCTATGCCAGTCCAGGTCAGGAACTATGGCTACACCTTC
CSAMPVQVRNYGYTF
>TRBJ2-1|.|.|TRBV20-1
TGCAGTGCTAGGGGGGAGTTCGGAAATGAGCAGTTCTTC
CSARGEFGNEQFF